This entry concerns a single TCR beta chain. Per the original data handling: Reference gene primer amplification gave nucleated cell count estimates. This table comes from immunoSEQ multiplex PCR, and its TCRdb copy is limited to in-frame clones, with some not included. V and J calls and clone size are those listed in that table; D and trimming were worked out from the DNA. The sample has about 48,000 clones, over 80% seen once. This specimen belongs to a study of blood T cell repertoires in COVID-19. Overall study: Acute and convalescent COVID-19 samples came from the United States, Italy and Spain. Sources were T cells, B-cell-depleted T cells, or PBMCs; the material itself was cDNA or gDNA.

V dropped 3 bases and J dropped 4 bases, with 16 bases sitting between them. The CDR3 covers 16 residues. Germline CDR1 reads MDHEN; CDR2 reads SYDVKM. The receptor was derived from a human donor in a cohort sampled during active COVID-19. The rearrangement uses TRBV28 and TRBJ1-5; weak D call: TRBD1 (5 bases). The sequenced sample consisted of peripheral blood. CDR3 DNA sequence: TGTGCCAGCAGTTTTAGGGGACGGGGGGGGAATCAGCCCCAGCATTTT. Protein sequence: CASSFRGRGGNQPQHF.